Presented here are 17 T cell receptor beta chains from one specimen sequenced in a study of shared clonotypes between healthy human individuals. TCRdb's copy holds only in-frame clones and misses some; the assay was immunoSEQ multiplex PCR. The sample comprises under 2,500,000 clones, approximately 96% of which are singletons, and approximately 0.13% rests with the top ten. Sequences were obtained from naive CD4+ T cells sorted from blood. Subset meaning: CD45RA+ positively selected. The receptors derive from a man aged 18 to 29 in good health.

CDR3 protein: CAISEERGGQGDTQYF. In DNA form, the CDR3 reads TGTGCCATCAGTGAAGAACGAGGGGGACAGGGAGATACGCAGTATTTT. The gene calls are TRBV10-3 and TRBJ2-3; 9 bases map to TRBD1. J lost 5 bases, V lost 3 bases, and 9 bases had no gene match. CDR1 and CDR2 (germline): ENHRY, SYGVKD. The CDR3 has 16 residues.

The chain employs TRBV27 and TRBJ1-6; TRBD1 matches 9 bases. V trimming: 3 bases; J trimming: 0 bases; junction bases outside the gene matches: 6. Germline CDR1 is MNHEY and CDR2 is SMNVEV (reference sequence). CDR3 length equals 18 residues. CDR3 coding DNA: TGTGCCAGCAGTTTTCTGACAGGGGGTAGCTCCTATAATTCACCCCTCCACTTT. It codes for CASSFLTGGSSYNSPLHF.

The chain carries TRBV6-6 and TRBJ2-7, with TRBD1 identical over 10 bases. The germline V gene encodes CDR1 MNHNY and CDR2 SVGAGI (reference sequence). Trimming at V came to 7 bases and at J to 3 bases, leaving 9 bases not matched to a gene. CDR3 size: 15 residues. DNA for the CDR3: TGTGCCAGCATCGGGGGGACAGGGGCGGGCTACGAGCAGTACTTC. This translates into CASIGGTGAGYEQYF.

This chain uses TRBV12-5 with TRBJ2-7; TRBD2 aligns across 7 bases. CDR1 and CDR2 (germline): LGHNT, FRNRAP. The CDR3 runs 13 residues. V dropped 6 bases and J dropped 2; count of bases not matched to a gene: 4. Here the CDR3 reads CASGPGLAYEQYF. In DNA, the CDR3 is TGTGCTAGTGGCCCTGGACTAGCCTACGAGCAGTACTTC.

The chain employs TRBV11-2 and TRBJ2-1; TRBD2 matches at 8 bases. From germline, CDR1 is SGHAT and CDR2 FQNNGV. The length of the CDR3 is 15 residues. Germline trimming cut 7 bases from V and 3 bases from J; bases unmatched to any gene: 8. For the CDR3, the DNA is TGTGCCAGCACCATGGGCAGCGGGAGCTACAATGAGCAGTTCTTC. Amino acids: CASTMGSGSYNEQFF. Filled out from reference TRBV11-2 and TRBJ2-1, the complete variable domain reads EAGVAQSPRYKIIEKRQSVAFWCNPISGHATLYWYQQILGQGPKLLIQFQNNGVVDDSQLPKDRFSAERLKGVDSTLKIQPAKLEDSAVYLCASTMGSGSYNEQFFGPGTRLTVL.

The gene calls are TRBV25-1 and TRBJ2-3, with 11 bases matching TRBD1. V was clipped by 2 bases and J by 6 bases; unmatched bases: 7. The CDR3 loop spans 16 amino acids. The germline CDR1 and CDR2 sequences are MGHDK and SYGVNS. The CDR3, as DNA: TGTGCCAGCAGTGAACGGGACAGGGGGTGGTCGGATACGCAGTATTTT. Its translation is CASSERDRGWSDTQYF.

The V and J genes are TRBV5-4 and TRBJ2-5; 7 positions match TRBD1. Germline lookup yields CDR1 SGHNT and CDR2 YYREEE (reference sequence). CDR3 size: 14 residues. V lost 4 bases to trimming and J lost 1 base; unmatched junction nucleotides: 4. This CDR3 is CASSVGQAQETQYF. The CDR3, as DNA: TGTGCCAGCAGCGTAGGACAGGCCCAAGAGACCCAGTACTTC.

The rearrangement uses TRBV30 and TRBJ1-5; D unclear. Trimming removed 5 bases from V and 3 bases from J, with 11 bases in between. Germline CDR1 GTSNPN, CDR2 SVGIG (reference sequence). The length of the CDR3 is 13 residues. The CDR3 spells CAWAGGHNQPQHF. CDR3 DNA sequence: TGTGCCTGGGCTGGTGGGCACAATCAGCCCCAGCATTTT.

With respect to this clone: The same CDR3 is also encoded by other DNA sequences in this sample. The rearrangement joins TRBV19 to TRBJ2-5; tentatively, D is TRBD2 (6 bases). The CDR3 runs to 13 residues. CDR1 is LNHDA, CDR2 SQIVND, per germline (reference sequence). V lost 1 base and J lost 5, with 8 bases in between. CDR3 coding DNA: TGTGCCAGTAGTATAGCGGGGGTGGAGACCCAGTACTTC. It encodes CASSIAGVETQYF.

The V call is TRBV28, the J call TRBJ1-5; D is unclear. This CDR3 is 13 amino acids long. Germline CDR1 MDHEN, CDR2 SYDVKM. Trimming stripped 3 bases from V and 5 bases from J, with 8 bases between. The CDR3 sequence: CASSFMGDQPQHF. DNA of the CDR3: TGTGCCAGCAGTTTCATGGGAGATCAGCCCCAGCATTTT. Full variable domain (rest looked up from reference TRBV28 and TRBJ1-5): DVKVTQSSRYLVKRTGEKVFLECVQDMDHENMFWYRQDPGLGLRLIYFSYDVKMKEKGDIPEGYSVSREKKERFSLILESASTNQTSMYLCASSFMGDQPQHFGDGTRLSIL.

This clone turned up a few times. The chain is built from TRBV6-5 and TRBJ1-6; D is undetermined. V was trimmed by 3 bases and J by 9 bases, leaving 12 bases between them. CDR1 is MNHEY, CDR2 SVGAGI, per germline. This CDR3 is built from 14 residues. In nucleotides, the CDR3 is TGTGCCAGCAGTTATGGCCAGGTCGGTTCACCCCTCCACTTT. Translated: CASSYGQVGSPLHF.

This chain connects TRBV9 to TRBJ1-5, with no clear D. V lost 3 bases, J lost 0 bases, and 10 bases lay in between. Germline V gene data show CDR1 as SGDLS and CDR2 as YYNGEE. This CDR3 contains 15 residues. This chain's CDR3 is CASSADITSNQPQHF. The CDR3 coding sequence is TGTGCCAGCAGCGCCGACATTACTAGCAATCAGCCCCAGCATTTT. Supplemented by reference TRBV9 and TRBJ1-5, the full variable domain reads DSGVTQTPKHLITATGQRVTLRCSPRSGDLSVYWYQQSLDQGLQFLIQYYNGEERAKGNILERFSAQQFPDLHSELNLSSLELGDSALYFCASSADITSNQPQHFGDGTRLSIL.

The V gene is TRBV10-3, the J gene TRBJ1-2; perhaps TRBD1 as D (5 bases). V lost 7 bases and J 4 bases, leaving 16 bases between the germline ends. Germline loops: CDR1 ENHRY, CDR2 SYGVKD. The CDR3 loop spans 14 amino acids. The CDR3 DNA is TGTGCCATCACCCCTGACGGTGGGGGCTATGGCTACACCTTC. Protein sequence: CAITPDGGGYGYTF.

The sample holds one count of this clone. The chain combines TRBV10-3 with TRBJ1-5; 7 nucleotides line up with TRBD1. The V segment lost 6 bases and the J segment 5 bases; nucleotides outside the gene matches: 4. The CDR3 extends over 13 amino acids. Germline V lookup: CDR1 ENHRY, CDR2 SYGVKD. The CDR3 DNA follows: TGTGCCATCAGCACAGGGGTCGATCAGCCCCAGCATTTT. Translating gives CAISTGVDQPQHF.

The V gene is TRBV27, the J gene TRBJ1-2; D gene unclear. The CDR3 contains 13 residues. Germline assignment: CDR1 MNHEY and CDR2 SMNVEV (reference sequence). Trimming cost V 2 bases and J 8 bases, with 12 bases left between them. The CDR3 DNA sequence: TGTGCCAGCAGTTTAAGGGTTGGGTTCGGCTACACCTTC. Amino acids: CASSLRVGFGYTF.

V and J are TRBV28 and TRBJ1-6; 8 bases fit TRBD1. Germline trimming cut 6 bases from V and 7 bases from J; bases unmatched to any gene: 8. The CDR3 has 15 amino acids. Germline CDR1 reads MDHEN; CDR2 reads SYDVKM. The CDR3, as DNA: TGTGCCAGCAGGCCCACAGGGGGGGAGAATTCACCCCTCCACTTT. Amino acid sequence: CASRPTGGENSPLHF.

The chain has TRBV5-1 and TRBJ2-3; D unresolved. With 4 bases removed from V and 6 bases from J, the gap between germline ends came to 9 bases. Germline CDR1 and CDR2: SGHRS and YFSETQ. CDR3 length: 12 amino acids. The CDR3 DNA is TGCGCCAGCAGCGGGGATCTCGATACGCAGTATTTT. The encoded protein is CASSGDLDTQYF.